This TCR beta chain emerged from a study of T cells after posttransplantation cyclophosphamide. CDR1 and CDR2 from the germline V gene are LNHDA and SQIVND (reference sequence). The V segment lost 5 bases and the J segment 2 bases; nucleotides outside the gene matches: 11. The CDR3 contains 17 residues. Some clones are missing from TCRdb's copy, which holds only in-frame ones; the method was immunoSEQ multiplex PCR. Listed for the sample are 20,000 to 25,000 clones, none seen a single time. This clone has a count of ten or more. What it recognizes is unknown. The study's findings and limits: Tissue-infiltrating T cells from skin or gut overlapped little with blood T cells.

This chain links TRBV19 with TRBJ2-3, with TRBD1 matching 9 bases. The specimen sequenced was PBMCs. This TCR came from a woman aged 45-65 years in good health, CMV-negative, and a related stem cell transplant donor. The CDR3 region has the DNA TGTGCCAGTAGTCCCCGCCTAGGGACAGGGTCCACAGATACGCAGTATTTT. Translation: CASSPRLGTGSTDTQYF.